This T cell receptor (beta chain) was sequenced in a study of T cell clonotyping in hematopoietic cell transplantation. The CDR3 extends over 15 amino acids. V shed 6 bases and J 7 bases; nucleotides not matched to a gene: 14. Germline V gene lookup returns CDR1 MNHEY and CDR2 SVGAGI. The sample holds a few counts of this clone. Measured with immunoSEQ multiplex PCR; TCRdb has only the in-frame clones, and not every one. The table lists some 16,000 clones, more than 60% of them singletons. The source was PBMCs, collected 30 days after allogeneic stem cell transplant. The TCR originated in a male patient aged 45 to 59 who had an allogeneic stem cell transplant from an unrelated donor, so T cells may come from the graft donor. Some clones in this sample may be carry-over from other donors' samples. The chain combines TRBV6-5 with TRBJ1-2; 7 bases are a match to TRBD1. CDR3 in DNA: TGTGCCAGCAGACCAGGGGGGGGTCCTCGAGGTGGCTACACCTTC. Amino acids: CASRPGGGPRGGYTF.